The entry below gives a single T cell receptor (beta chain) sequence along with its context. This record belongs to a study of T cells in Graves' hyperthyroidism and ophthalmopathy. RNA transcripts gave rise to amplified TCR beta CDR3 regions. The HTBI set primed first-round TCR CDR3 RT-PCR. A single record per CDR3 protein comes from TCRdb applying MiXCR to the multiplex PCR reads. Counted here are some 600,000 distinct CDR3 sequences, roughly 13% occurring once; the ten biggest clones make up 5% to 7%. The receptor was isolated from a woman under 40 with Graves' hyperthyroidism that later progressed to Graves' ophthalmopathy. The sample taken for sequencing was blood.

Here the CDR3 reads CATSPRGGEQYF. CDR3 DNA: TGTGCCACCTCCCCCCGGGGGGGCGAGCAGTACTTC. The J gene is TRBJ2-7, the V gene TRBV24-1, with 8 bases fitting TRBD2. The germline V gene encodes CDR1 KGHDR and CDR2 SFDVKD. J gave up 6 bases and V 9 bases, and 6 bases lay outside the gene matches. This CDR3 has 12 residues.